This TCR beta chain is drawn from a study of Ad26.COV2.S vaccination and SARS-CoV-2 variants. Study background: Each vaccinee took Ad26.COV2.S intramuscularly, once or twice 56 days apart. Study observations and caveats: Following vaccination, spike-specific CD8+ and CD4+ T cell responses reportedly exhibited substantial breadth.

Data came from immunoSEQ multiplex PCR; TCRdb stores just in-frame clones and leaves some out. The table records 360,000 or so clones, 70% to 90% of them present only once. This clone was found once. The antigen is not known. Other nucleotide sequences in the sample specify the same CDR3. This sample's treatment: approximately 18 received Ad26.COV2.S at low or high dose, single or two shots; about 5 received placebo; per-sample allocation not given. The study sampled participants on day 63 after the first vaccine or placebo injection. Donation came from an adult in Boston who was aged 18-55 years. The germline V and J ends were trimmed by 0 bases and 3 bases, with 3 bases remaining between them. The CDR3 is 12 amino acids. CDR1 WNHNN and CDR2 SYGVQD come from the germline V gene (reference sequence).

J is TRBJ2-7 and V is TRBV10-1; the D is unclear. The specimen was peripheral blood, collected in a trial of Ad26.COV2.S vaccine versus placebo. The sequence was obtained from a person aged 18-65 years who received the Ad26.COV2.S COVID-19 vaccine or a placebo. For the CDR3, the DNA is TGCGCCAGCAGTGAGTCCCTCTACGAGCAGTACTTC. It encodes CASSESLYEQYF.